This T cell receptor (beta chain) was captured in a study of TIL therapy for anti-PD-1-resistant metastatic lung cancer. The libraries were made with immunoSEQ v3. The table came from immunoSEQ multiplex PCR; TCRdb's copy has only in-frame clones and leaves some out. This sample has some 18,000 clones, with about four fifths found just once. Specified time point: pre-treatment sample, taken before nivolumab and TIL therapy. The TCR sequence derives from a person aged 25 to 79 with non-small cell lung cancer. Sequencing was performed on blood, taken at baseline.

The CDR3 sequence is CASSLRVETQYF. CDR3 bases: TGTGCCAGCAGCTTAAGGGTGGAGACCCAGTACTTC. The gene calls are TRBV7-2 and TRBJ2-5; D is uncertain. This CDR3 comprises 12 residues. The germline V gene has CDR1 SGHTA and CDR2 FQGNSA. Between the trimmed V and J ends, which lost 2 bases and 5 bases, there was a span of 6 bases.